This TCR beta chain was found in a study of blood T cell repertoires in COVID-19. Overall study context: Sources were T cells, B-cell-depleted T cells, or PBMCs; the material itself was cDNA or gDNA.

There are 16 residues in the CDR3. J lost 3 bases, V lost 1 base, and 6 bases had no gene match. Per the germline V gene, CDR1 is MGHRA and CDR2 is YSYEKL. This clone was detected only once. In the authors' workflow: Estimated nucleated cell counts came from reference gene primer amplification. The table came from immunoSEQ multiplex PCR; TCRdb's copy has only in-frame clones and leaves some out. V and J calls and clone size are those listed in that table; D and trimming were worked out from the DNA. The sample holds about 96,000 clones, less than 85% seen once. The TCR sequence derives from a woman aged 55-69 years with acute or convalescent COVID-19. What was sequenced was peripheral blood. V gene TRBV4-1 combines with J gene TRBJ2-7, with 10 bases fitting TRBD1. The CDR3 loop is CASSQGSGQGFYEQYF. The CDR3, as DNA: TGCGCCAGCAGCCAAGGGTCGGGACAGGGGTTCTACGAGCAGTACTTC.